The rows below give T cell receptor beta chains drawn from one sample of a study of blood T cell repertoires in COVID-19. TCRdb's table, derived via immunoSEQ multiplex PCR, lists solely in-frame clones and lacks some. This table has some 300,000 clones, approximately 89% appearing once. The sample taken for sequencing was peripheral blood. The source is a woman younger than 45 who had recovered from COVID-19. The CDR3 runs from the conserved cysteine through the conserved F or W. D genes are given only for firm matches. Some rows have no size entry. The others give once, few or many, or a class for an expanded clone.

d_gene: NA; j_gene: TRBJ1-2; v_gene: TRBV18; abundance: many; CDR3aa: CASSVGSGNANYGYTF; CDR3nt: TGTGCCAGCTCCGTTGGGTCGGGTAACGCTAACTATGGCTACACCTTC
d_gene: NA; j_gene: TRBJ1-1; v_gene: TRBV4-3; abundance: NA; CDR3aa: CASSQEGSEAFF; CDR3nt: TGCGCCAGCAGCCAAGAGGGCAGTGAAGCTTTCTTT
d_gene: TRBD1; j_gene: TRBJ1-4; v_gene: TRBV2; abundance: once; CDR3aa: CASSGSGTDGTTTNEKLFF; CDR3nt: TGTGCCAGCAGTGGTTCCGGGACAGACGGGACAACAACTAATGAAAAACTGTTTTTT
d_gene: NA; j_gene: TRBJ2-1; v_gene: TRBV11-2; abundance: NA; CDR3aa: CASSPSGSYNEQFF; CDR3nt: TGTGCCAGCAGCCCGTCGGGGTCCTACAATGAGCAGTTCTTC
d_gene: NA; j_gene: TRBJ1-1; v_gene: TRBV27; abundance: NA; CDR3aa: CASSLRTRVGTEAFF; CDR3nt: TGTGCCAGCAGTTTACGGACCAGGGTGGGCACTGAAGCTTTCTTT
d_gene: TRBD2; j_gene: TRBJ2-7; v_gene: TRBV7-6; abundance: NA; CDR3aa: CASSLSGGLSYEQYF; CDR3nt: TGTGCCAGCAGCCTAAGCGGGGGGCTTTCCTACGAGCAGTACTTC
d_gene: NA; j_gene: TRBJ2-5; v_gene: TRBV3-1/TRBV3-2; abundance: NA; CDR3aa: CASSPRRRDLQETQYF; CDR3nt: TGTGCCAGCAGCCCCCGTAGGAGGGACCTCCAAGAGACCCAGTACTTC
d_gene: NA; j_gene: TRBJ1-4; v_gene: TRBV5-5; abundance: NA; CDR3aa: CASSSGAGELFF; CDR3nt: TGTGCCAGCAGCTCGGGGGCGGGGGAACTGTTTTTT
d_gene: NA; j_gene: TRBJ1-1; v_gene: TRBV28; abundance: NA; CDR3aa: CASSLQGRGTEAFF; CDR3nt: TGTGCCAGCAGTTTACAGGGTCGTGGCACTGAAGCTTTCTTT
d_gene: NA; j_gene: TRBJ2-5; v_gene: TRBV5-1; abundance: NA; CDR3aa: CASSLGRGREETQYF; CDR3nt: TGCGCCAGCAGCTTGGGGAGGGGGCGCGAAGAGACCCAGTACTTC
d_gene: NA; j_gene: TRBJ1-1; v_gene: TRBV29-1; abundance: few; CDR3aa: CSVEDLPGSQAFF; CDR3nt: TGCAGCGTTGAAGATTTACCTGGGAGTCAAGCTTTCTTT
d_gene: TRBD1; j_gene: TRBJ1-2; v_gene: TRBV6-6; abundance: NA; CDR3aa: CASSYSGTGNGYTF; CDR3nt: TGTGCCAGCAGTTACTCCGGGACAGGGAATGGCTACACCTTC
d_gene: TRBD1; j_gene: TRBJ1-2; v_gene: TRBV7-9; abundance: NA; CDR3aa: CASRTTGAGGYTF; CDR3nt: TGTGCCAGCAGAACGACAGGGGCGGGCGGCTACACCTTC
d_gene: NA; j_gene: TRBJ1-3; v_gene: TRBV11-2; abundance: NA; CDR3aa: CASSFFQAQTNTIYF; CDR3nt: TGTGCCAGCAGCTTTTTCCAGGCCCAGACAAACACCATATATTTT
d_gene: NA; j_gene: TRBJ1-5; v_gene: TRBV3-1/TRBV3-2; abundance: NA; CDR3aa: CASSQDLGGFNNQPQHF; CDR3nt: TGTGCCAGCAGCCAAGATCTGGGGGGATTTAACAATCAGCCCCAGCATTTT
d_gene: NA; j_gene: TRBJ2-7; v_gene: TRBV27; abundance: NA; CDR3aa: CAARPSDSYEQYF; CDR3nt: TGTGCCGCCCGTCCGAGCGACTCCTACGAGCAGTACTTC
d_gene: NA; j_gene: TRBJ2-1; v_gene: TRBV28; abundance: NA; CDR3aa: CASSFPNEQFF; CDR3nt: TGTGCCAGCAGTTTTCCTAATGAGCAGTTCTTC
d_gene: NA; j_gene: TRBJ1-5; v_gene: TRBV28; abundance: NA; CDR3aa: CASSLAWTLRNQPQHF; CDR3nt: TGTGCCAGCAGTTTGGCATGGACACTACGCAATCAGCCCCAGCATTTT
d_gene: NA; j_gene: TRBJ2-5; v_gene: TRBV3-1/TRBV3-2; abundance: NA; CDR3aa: CASSQTPWTALQETQYF; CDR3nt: TGTGCCAGCAGCCAGACTCCCTGGACAGCCCTTCAAGAGACCCAGTACTTC
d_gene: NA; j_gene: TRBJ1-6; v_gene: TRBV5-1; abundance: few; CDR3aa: CASSLGFGGLGSPLHF; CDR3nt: TGCGCCAGCAGCTTGGGCTTTGGAGGGCTTGGGTCACCCCTCCACTTT
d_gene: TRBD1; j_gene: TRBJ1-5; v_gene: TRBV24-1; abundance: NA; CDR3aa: CATSEQGYGNQPQHF; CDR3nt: TGTGCCACCAGTGAACAGGGGTATGGCAATCAGCCCCAGCATTTT
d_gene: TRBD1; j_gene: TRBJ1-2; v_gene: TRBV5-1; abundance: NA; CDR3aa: CASRQDRDGYTF; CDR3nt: TGCGCCAGCAGGCAGGACAGGGACGGCTACACCTTC
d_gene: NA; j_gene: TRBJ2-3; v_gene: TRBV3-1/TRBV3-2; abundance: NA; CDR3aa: CASSQNRQGMGDTQYF; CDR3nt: TGTGCCAGCAGCCAAAATCGGCAGGGGATGGGAGATACGCAGTATTTT